Listed below are T cell receptor beta chains from one sample, sequenced in a study of OX40 agonist ivuxolimab in advanced cancers. TCRdb's table, derived via immunoSEQ multiplex PCR, lists solely in-frame clones and lacks some. The sample lists about 86,000 clones, approximately 88% seen once, with 1.3% to 1.5% in the top ten. Material: CD4+ or CD8+ T cells sorted from blood, obtained in a trial of the OX40 agonist ivuxolimab. These receptors all come from an adult with an advanced solid tumor such as melanoma, head and neck, liver or kidney cancer. CDR3s include the opening cysteine and the closing phenylalanine or tryptophan. Each record gives: J gene, V gene, clone size, D gene, CDR3 protein, CDR3 DNA. The D gene is left open where the match is weak. Clone size, where shown, is once, few, many, or a class for clones that have expanded.

TRBJ2-5	TRBV29-1	-	-	CSDLTRGQETQYF	TGCAGCGATCTTACGCGGGGGCAGGAGACCCAGTACTTC
TRBJ1-6	TRBV6-4	-	TRBD1	CASSGTGHNSPLHF	TGTGCCAGCAGTGGGACAGGGCATAATTCACCCCTCCACTTT
TRBJ2-2	TRBV29-1	-	TRBD1	CSVGQGAFTGELFF	TGCAGCGTTGGGCAGGGGGCATTTACCGGGGAGCTGTTTTTT
TRBJ2-7	TRBV10-1	-	TRBD2	CASSESSGANYEQYF	TGCGCCAGCAGTGAGTCTAGCGGGGCTAACTACGAGCAGTACTTC
TRBJ2-7	TRBV7-2	-	-	CASSLLPSGPYEQYF	TGTGCCAGCAGCTTACTTCCCTCGGGGCCCTACGAGCAGTACTTC
TRBJ2-7	TRBV29-1	-	-	CSVDETGGNEQYF	TGCAGCGTCGACGAGACCGGGGGTAACGAGCAGTACTTC
TRBJ1-5	TRBV5-1	-	-	CASSLKSDQPQHF	TGCGCCAGCAGCTTGAAGTCTGATCAGCCCCAGCATTTT
TRBJ1-3	TRBV7-6	-	TRBD1	CASSWDRSPGNTIYF	TGTGCCAGCAGCTGGGACAGGAGCCCTGGAAACACCATATATTTT
TRBJ1-1	TRBV5-1	-	TRBD1	CASSLSGTGLEEAFF	TGCGCCAGCAGCCTATCCGGGACAGGATTGGAGGAAGCTTTCTTT
TRBJ2-3	TRBV5-1	once	TRBD1	CASSLGALTGGDTQYF	TGCGCCAGCAGCTTGGGGGCCTTAACAGGGGGAGATACGCAGTATTTT
TRBJ1-5	TRBV15	-	-	CATSRDSTGFSNQPQHF	TGTGCCACCAGCAGAGATTCGACCGGTTTCAGCAATCAGCCCCAGCATTTT
TRBJ2-1	TRBV7-9	-	-	CASSLARGHEQFF	TGTGCCAGCAGCTTGGCCAGGGGTCATGAGCAGTTCTTC
TRBJ2-6	TRBV7-9	once	-	CASSPLGGFGTGANVLTF	TGTGCCAGCAGCCCCCTCGGGGGATTCGGAACTGGGGCCAACGTCCTGACTTTC
TRBJ1-4	TRBV7-9	-	TRBD1	CASSRDSLNEKLFF	TGTGCCAGCAGCCGGGACAGCCTTAATGAAAAACTGTTTTTT
TRBJ1-1	TRBV6-1	-	TRBD1	CASRGGAGTEAFF	TGTGCCAGTAGAGGGGGCGCGGGAACTGAAGCTTTCTTT
TRBJ2-2	TRBV27	-	-	CASSRNTGELFF	TGTGCCAGCAGTCGGAACACCGGGGAGCTGTTTTTT
TRBJ2-1	TRBV18	-	-	CASSPLSGRSNEQFF	TGTGCCAGCTCACCCCTTAGTGGCAGGAGCAATGAGCAGTTCTTC
TRBJ2-2	TRBV27	-	TRBD2	CASSLFQVGGLAGVTGELFF	TGTGCCAGCAGTTTATTCCAGGTCGGTGGGCTAGCGGGAGTCACCGGGGAGCTGTTTTTT
TRBJ2-3	TRBV4-2	-	-	CASSQDGPGDTQYF	TGTGCCAGCAGCCAAGATGGGCCAGGGGATACGCAGTATTTT
TRBJ2-1	TRBV7-3	-	-	CASSLSYINNEQFF	TGTGCCAGCAGCTTAAGCTATATTAACAATGAGCAGTTCTTC
TRBJ2-1	TRBV28	-	TRBD2	CASPPPGGSYLNEQFF	TGTGCCAGCCCCCCTCCGGGCGGGAGTTATTTGAATGAGCAGTTCTTC
TRBJ2-1	TRBV7-2	-	TRBD1	CASSLRGPRSYNEQFF	TGTGCCAGCAGCTTGAGGGGGCCCCGATCCTACAATGAGCAGTTCTTC
TRBJ2-5	TRBV7-2	-	TRBD2	CASSSRTSGVRETQYF	TGTGCCAGCAGCTCTCGGACTAGCGGGGTTCGAGAGACCCAGTACTTC
TRBJ2-2	TRBV7-9	-	-	CASRVIPAANTGELFF	TGTGCCAGCAGGGTTATTCCAGCGGCGAACACCGGGGAGCTGTTTTTT
TRBJ2-1	TRBV7-3	-	TRBD2	CASSLGLAGVEQFF	TGTGCCAGCAGCCTGGGACTAGCGGGGGTTGAGCAGTTCTTC
TRBJ1-5	TRBV11-2	-	-	CASSPGGLGNQPQHF	TGTGCCAGCAGCCCCGGGGGCCTCGGAAATCAGCCCCAGCATTTT
TRBJ1-5	TRBV18	-	-	CASGQGTNQPQHF	TGTGCCAGCGGTCAGGGGACCAATCAGCCCCAGCATTTT
TRBJ1-5	TRBV18	-	-	CASSPRFQYSNQPQHF	TGTGCCAGCTCACCACGTTTTCAGTATAGCAATCAGCCCCAGCATTTT
TRBJ1-2	TRBV7-9	-	-	CASSSRGGATNYGYTF	TGTGCCAGCAGCTCCCGGGGGGGGGCGACGAACTATGGCTACACCTTC
TRBJ2-7	TRBV21-1	-	-	CASKKPGPQEYEQYF	TGTGCCAGCAAGAAGCCCGGGCCCCAAGAATACGAGCAGTACTTC
TRBJ1-2	TRBV7-9	few	-	CASSLGGMNGYTF	TGTGCCAGCAGCTTAGGGGGGATGAATGGCTACACCTTC
TRBJ2-2	TRBV7-3	few	TRBD2	CASKERGGGELFF	TGTGCCAGCAAGGAGCGGGGCGGCGGGGAGCTGTTTTTT